The 2 T cell receptor beta chains reported below all come from one sample, sequenced in a study of blood T cell repertoires in COVID-19. Clones were sequenced by immunoSEQ multiplex PCR, and TCRdb holds only the in-frame ones, with some missing. The table records 300,000 to 350,000 clones, around nine tenths of them present only once. The sample taken for sequencing was PBMCs or T cells enriched from blood (not recorded which). These receptors came from a woman in her thirties who had recovered from COVID-19.

The CDR3 nucleotides are TGCGCCAGCAGCTTGAGAGGGACAGGGCTTTACGAGCAGTACTTC. Its translation is CASSLRGTGLYEQYF. V is TRBV5-1 and J is TRBJ2-7; 9 nucleotides line up with TRBD1. V gave up 1 base and J gave up 4 bases; unmatched junction bases: 6. Per germline, CDR1 SGHRS and CDR2 YFSETQ. This CDR3 contains 15 residues.

The V call is TRBV28, the J call TRBJ2-5, with D possibly matching TRBD1 (5 bases). The CDR3 is 17 amino acids. The ends were cut back, 2 bases at V and 3 bases at J, with 19 bases in the middle. In germline, CDR1 is MDHEN, CDR2 SYDVKM. CDR3 bases: TGTGCCAGCAGTTTAGGGTTTAGGGGCAGGGTGAAAGAGACCCAGTACTTC. Residues: CASSLGFRGRVKETQYF.